This record covers a single T cell receptor beta chain. Antigen unknown. Generated by immunoSEQ multiplex PCR, the TCRdb table keeps only in-frame clones and is missing some. The sample carries roughly 140,000 clones, 90% recorded once. The CDR3 is 15 residues long. Germline CDR1 SGHTA, CDR2 FQGNSA. V was cut by 1 base and J by 3 bases, with 13 bases left in between. This entry belongs to a study of T cell responses to AZD1222 COVID-19 vaccine. General observations from the study: White British ancestry dominated among donors, who included more females, and clonal diversity was possibly underestimated.

The receptor's source is an adult in good health. The chain is built from TRBV7-2 and TRBJ2-7; D not certain. This specimen consisted of peripheral blood, obtained on day 0 of AZD1222 vaccination. The DNA of the CDR3 is TGTGCCAGCAGCTTAGGCCAACCAAGCCTCTACGAGCAGTACTTC. This sequence encodes CASSLGQPSLYEQYF.